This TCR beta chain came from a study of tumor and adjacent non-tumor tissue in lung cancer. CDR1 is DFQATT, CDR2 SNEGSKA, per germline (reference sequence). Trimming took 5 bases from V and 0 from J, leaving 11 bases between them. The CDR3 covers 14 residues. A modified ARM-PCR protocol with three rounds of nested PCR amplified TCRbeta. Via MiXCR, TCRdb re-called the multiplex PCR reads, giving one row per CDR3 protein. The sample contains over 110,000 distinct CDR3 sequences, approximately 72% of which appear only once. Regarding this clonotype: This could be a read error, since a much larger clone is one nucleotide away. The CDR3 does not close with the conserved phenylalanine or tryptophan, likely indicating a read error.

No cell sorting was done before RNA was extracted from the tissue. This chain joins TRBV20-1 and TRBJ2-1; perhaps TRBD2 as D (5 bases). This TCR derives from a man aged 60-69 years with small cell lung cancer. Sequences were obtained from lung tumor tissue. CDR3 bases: TGCAGTGCTTTAGCGCAGAGCTCCTACAATGAGCAGTTCCTC. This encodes CSALAQSSYNEQFL.